Shown below are 17 T cell receptor beta chains from a single sample sequenced in a study of blood T cells in healthy people across ages. With a J-beta primer mix and a sample-barcoded 5' primer, a second PCR ran about 6 to 11 cycles. In TCRdb, the 5' RACE reads were re-called with MiXCR into one record per CDR3 protein. The repertoire holds about a million distinct CDR3 sequences, with 30% to 40% as singletons. Source material: blood. These receptors were collected from a man younger than 30 in good health.

The chain couples TRBV6-1 to TRBJ1-2; a possible D gene is TRBD1 (6 bases). This CDR3 spans 13 amino acids. Germline assignment: CDR1 MNHNS and CDR2 SASEGT. Trimming left V 7 bases short and J 3 bases short, with 12 bases between. The DNA for the CDR3 is TGTGCCAGCAAAGACAGGCCCTACTATGGCTACACCTTC. Translating it yields CASKDRPYYGYTF.

This rearrangement joins TRBV7-3 to TRBJ2-3; the D gene is possibly TRBD1 (6 bases). From germline, CDR1 is SGHTA and CDR2 FQGTGA. This CDR3 has 13 amino acids. V was clipped by 3 bases and J by 6 bases, with 10 bases between them. The chain's CDR3 is CASSFNREDTQYF. CDR3 nucleotides: TGTGCCAGCAGCTTCAACAGGGAGGATACGCAGTATTTT. The full variable domain, in which reference TRBV7-3 and TRBJ2-3 provide the parts outside the CDR3, is GAGVSQTPSNKVTEKGKYVELRCDPISGHTALYWYRQSLGQGPEFLIYFQGTGAADDSGLPNDRFFAVRPEGSVSTLKIQRTERGDSAVYLCASSFNREDTQYFGPGTRLTVL.

This clonotype was found many times. The chain carries TRBV12-3 or TRBV12-4 and TRBJ2-1, with D uncertain. The CDR3 extends over 12 amino acids. Trimming cost V 6 bases and J 14 bases, with 17 bases left between them. DNA for the CDR3: TGTGCCAGCAGCCTAAGTGGGCCACACGAGTTCTTC. Its translation is CASSLSGPHEFF.

Regarding this clonotype: A clone one base away is much larger, so this may be a read error. The J gene is TRBJ2-3, the V gene TRBV12-3 or TRBV12-4; 8 nucleotides align to TRBD2. The CDR3 has 14 amino acids. V dropped 8 bases and J dropped 6; count of bases not matched to a gene: 10. The CDR3: CASPVEAGVDTQYF. CDR3 bases: TGTGCCAGCCCCGTCGAAGCGGGGGTTGATACGCAGTATTTT.

The chain uses TRBV5-1 and TRBJ2-2; D unclear. The V gene lost 3 bases and the J gene lost 0 bases, with 9 bases spanning the gap. Germline V CDR1 and CDR2: SGHRS, YFSETQ. The length of the CDR3 is 15 residues. The DNA of the CDR3 is TGCGCCAGCAGCTGGTTCGACACGAACACCGGGGAGCTGTTTTTT. It is translated as CASSWFDTNTGELFF.

V usage is TRBV12-3 or TRBV12-4 and J usage is TRBJ1-1; perhaps TRBD1 as D (6 bases). The CDR3 has 13 residues. Trimming shortened V by 5 bases and J by 5 bases, and 12 bases separated the two germline ends. The CDR3 loop is CASSVRGGTEAFF. Written as DNA, the CDR3 is TGTGCCAGCAGTGTTCGAGGGGGGACTGAAGCTTTCTTT.

This chain connects TRBV11-2 to TRBJ2-3, with D perhaps TRBD2 (6 bases). The CDR3 is made up of 14 amino acids. Per germline, CDR1 SGHAT and CDR2 FQNNGV. V dropped 5 bases and J dropped 6 bases, with 15 bases sitting between them. The CDR3 reads CASSPGTPPDTQYF. Here the CDR3 DNA reads TGTGCCAGCAGCCCCGGGACTCCTCCCGATACGCAGTATTTT. Drawing the rest from reference TRBV11-2 and TRBJ2-3, the complete variable domain is EAGVAQSPRYKIIEKRQSVAFWCNPISGHATLYWYQQILGQGPKLLIQFQNNGVVDDSQLPKDRFSAERLKGVDSTLKIQPAKLEDSAVYLCASSPGTPPDTQYFGPGTRLTVL.

CDR3 bases: TGCAGTGCTAGCCACGTACCTAGGGGGGGCAACACCATGAACACTGAAGCTTTCTTT. Residues: CSASHVPRGGNTMNTEAFF. The chain recombines TRBV20-1 with TRBJ1-1, with D perhaps TRBD1 (6 bases). The CDR3 has 19 amino acids. Trimming took off 3 bases at V and 0 bases at J, with 26 bases between the two ends. Germline V gene lookup returns CDR1 DFQATT and CDR2 SNEGSKA (reference sequence).

The chain combines TRBV5-1 with TRBJ2-5; perhaps D is TRBD1 or TRBD2 (5 bases each). CDR1 is SGHRS and CDR2 is YFSETQ in the germline V gene. The CDR3 totals 15 residues. V was clipped by 4 bases and J by 4 bases, with 17 bases between them. CDR3 protein: CASSPVIPGTETQYF. The CDR3 DNA is TGCGCCAGCAGCCCGGTGATTCCAGGGACAGAGACCCAGTACTTC.

This clonotype showed up just a few times. The chain joins TRBV3-1 to TRBJ2-7, with D perhaps given as TRBD1 or TRBD2 (6 bases each). The closer fit of TRBJ2-5 to the DNA end suggests the J call may be wrong. The germline CDR1 and CDR2 sequences are LGHDT and YNNKEL (reference sequence). The CDR3 has 15 amino acids. For the CDR3, the DNA is TGTGCCAGCAGCCAAGATTTGCTAGGGGGGGAGACCCAGTACTTC. Translation gives CASSQDLLGGETQYF.

The V call is TRBV9, the J call TRBJ1-1; a possible D gene is TRBD1 (5 bases). The CDR3 loop spans 15 amino acids. Looked up from germline, CDR1 is SGDLS and CDR2 is YYNGEE. The V end lost 2 bases, the J end lost 9 bases, and 20 bases lay between the germline ends. The CDR3 DNA sequence: TGTGCCAGCAGCGTGGGGACCTCCGAACAAGCCAAAGCTTTCTTT. Protein product: CASSVGTSEQAKAFF.

The chain couples TRBV6-5 to TRBJ1-1; 9 bases map to TRBD1. The V segment lost 2 bases and the J segment 5 bases; nucleotides outside the gene matches: 6. CDR3 length: 15 amino acids. Germline CDR1 reads MNHEY; CDR2 reads SVGAGI. The CDR3 is CASSYRQGVGTEAFF. In DNA form, the CDR3 reads TGTGCCAGCAGTTACCGACAGGGGGTTGGGACTGAAGCTTTCTTT.

The V and J genes are TRBV28 and TRBJ1-2; TRBD1 matches 9 bases. Germline CDR1 reads MDHEN; CDR2 reads SYDVKM. V shed 5 bases, J shed 7 bases, and the junction held 8 bases outside the gene matches. The CDR3 is 14 residues long. CDR3 sequence (DNA): TGTGCCAGCAGTCCTCGGGACAGGGTGCGTGGCTACACCTTC. Translated: CASSPRDRVRGYTF.

The sample holds a few counts of this clonotype. The rearrangement uses TRBV7-2 and TRBJ2-1; 7 bases match TRBD1. Per the germline V gene, CDR1 is SGHTA and CDR2 is FQGNSA. The CDR3 length is 16 residues. Trimming cost V 1 base and J 7 bases; bases outside gene matches: 10. The CDR3 nucleotides are TGTGCCAGCAGCTTAGAGCCGGGCTACAGGGGAAATGAGCAGTTCTTC. This codes for CASSLEPGYRGNEQFF.

The V and J genes are TRBV2 and TRBJ2-7, with 9 nucleotides matching TRBD1. There are 15 residues in the CDR3. V gave up 6 bases and J gave up 0 bases; unmatched junction bases: 6. Germline V gene lookup returns CDR1 SNHLY and CDR2 FYNNEI. CDR3 nucleotides: TGTGCCAGCAGAATGGGACAGGGCCTCTCCTACGAGCAGTACTTC. This gives the protein CASRMGQGLSYEQYF.

The chain carries TRBV20-1 and TRBJ1-5; no clear D. V was clipped by 5 bases and J by 0 bases, with 14 bases between them. The CDR3 totals 15 residues. From germline, CDR1 is DFQATT and CDR2 SNEGSKA (reference sequence). CDR3 nucleotide sequence: TGCAGTGCTCACCCGCACAAGGATAGCAATCAGCCCCAGCATTTT. This translates into CSAHPHKDSNQPQHF.

The chain has TRBV4-3 and TRBJ2-2; tentatively, D is TRBD1 (5 bases). There are 16 residues in the CDR3. CDR1 LGHNA and CDR2 YSLEER come from the germline V gene. V lost 0 bases and J lost 4, with 12 bases in between. CDR3 amino acids: CASSQDWKGLTGELFF. As DNA, the CDR3 is TGCGCCAGCAGCCAAGATTGGAAGGGGCTCACCGGGGAGCTGTTTTTT.